What follows are 18 T cell receptor beta chains derived from one specimen sequenced in a study of human T cells and chemical hapten exposure (dated by TCRdb to about 2021). The library was obtained by RACE. Sequencing was carried out with a NextSeq 500. The public sequencing data were trimmed at Q25 with fastp and processed into clonotypes with MiXCR by TCRdb, which kept only in-frame beta chains. Rows merge per CDR3 protein into single entries with the most common DNA and genes. Across this sample there are some 200,000 distinct CDR3 sequences, with approximately 20% seen only once. The leading ten clones occupy less than 7% of the sample. What the time point label conveys for this sample: patch test 1, 2 weeks after DPC sensitization. The treatment or condition label of this sample denotes: therapeutic diphenylcyclopropenone sensitization with weekly scalp DPC. The sequences come from whole blood, collected in connection with sensitization to the hapten diphenylcyclopropenone (DPC). Receptors were obtained from a woman aged 50 to 60 with alopecia areata. Some clones in this sample may be carry-over from other donors' samples.

The J gene is TRBJ2-3, the V gene TRBV29-1; D possibly matches TRBD1 or TRBD2 (5 bases each). CDR1 and CDR2 from the germline V gene are SQVTM and ANQGSEA. CDR3 length equals 14 residues. The germline V and J ends were trimmed by 4 bases and 5 bases, with 16 bases remaining between them. For the CDR3, the DNA is TGCAGCGTTGCTTTTTTTCCGGGGCAAGATACGCAGTATTTT. Protein product: CSVAFFPGQDTQYF.

The V and J genes are TRBV5-1 and TRBJ1-1; 7 nucleotides line up with TRBD1. The germline V gene has CDR1 SGHRS and CDR2 YFSETQ. V lost 3 bases, J lost 1 base, and 3 bases stayed unmatched. The length of the CDR3 is 14 residues. In nucleotides, the CDR3 is TGCGCCAGCAGCTGGGGACAGACGAACACTGAAGCTTTCTTT. Its protein is CASSWGQTNTEAFF.

CDR3 sequence reads: CASSLEWDSTDTQYF. In DNA form, the CDR3 reads TGTGCCAGCAGCTTAGAGTGGGACTCCACAGATACGCAGTATTTT. V and J are TRBV11-2 and TRBJ2-3; perhaps TRBD2 as D (6 bases). This CDR3 contains 15 residues. The germline V and J ends were trimmed by 0 bases and 2 bases, with 9 bases remaining between them. CDR1 is SGHAT, CDR2 FQNNGV, per germline.

The chain couples TRBV11-2 to TRBJ2-3, with D uncertain. V was clipped by 5 bases and J by 0 bases, with 9 bases between them. CDR1 is SGHAT, CDR2 FQNNGV, per germline. The CDR3 is made up of 14 amino acids. CDR3 sequence reads: CASSLGISTDTQYF. CDR3 nucleotide sequence: TGTGCCAGCAGCCTGGGTATAAGCACAGATACGCAGTATTTT.

V gene TRBV29-1 combines with J gene TRBJ2-5, with D perhaps matching TRBD2 (6 bases). Germline V gene sequence: CDR1 SQVTM, CDR2 ANQGSEA. Trimming pared 6 bases from V and 1 base from J, leaving 12 bases between. There are 13 residues in the CDR3. DNA of the CDR3: TGCAGCGTCGTGGGACTGTTCCAAGAGACCCAGTACTTC. Translating it yields CSVVGLFQETQYF.

The chain links TRBV12-3 or TRBV12-4 to TRBJ2-7; 7 positions agree with TRBD2. With V trimmed by 5 bases and J by 7 bases, 14 bases remained unmatched. The CDR3 totals 15 residues. As DNA, the CDR3 is TGTGCCAGCAGTCCTAGCGGCACCCCCCGCGGTGAGCAGTACTTC. Amino acids: CASSPSGTPRGEQYF.

The chain carries TRBV5-1 and TRBJ2-1, with 11 nucleotides matching TRBD2. This CDR3 spans 16 amino acids. V shed 2 bases and J 7 bases; nucleotides not matched to a gene: 8. CDR1 and CDR2 from the germline V gene are SGHRS and YFSETQ. For the CDR3, the DNA is TGCGCCAGCAGCTTACTTAGCGGGAGGGCCAGTAATGAGCAGTTCTTC. It yields the protein CASSLLSGRASNEQFF.

In this sample, this clonotype turned up a few times. The chain couples TRBV5-1 to TRBJ2-5; D is possibly TRBD1 (6 bases). The CDR3 covers 13 residues. V dropped 1 base and J dropped 5 bases, with 9 bases sitting between them. Germline CDR1 SGHRS, CDR2 YFSETQ. CDR3 protein: CASSLQQGETQYF. DNA for the CDR3: TGCGCCAGCAGCTTGCAACAGGGCGAGACCCAGTACTTC.

V and J are TRBV6-1 and TRBJ1-1; D is ambiguous. V was cut by 6 bases and J by 1 base, with 9 bases left in between. The CDR3 spans 13 residues. CDR1 MNHNS and CDR2 SASEGT come from the germline V gene. CDR3 coding DNA: TGTGCCAGCAGCCATGACGGGAACACTGAAGCTTTCTTT. This translates into CASSHDGNTEAFF.

The chain links TRBV5-1 to TRBJ2-2, with D uncertain. The V end lost 0 bases, the J end lost 8 bases, and 14 bases lay between the germline ends. Per the germline V gene, CDR1 is SGHRS and CDR2 is YFSETQ. The CDR3 is 15 residues long. Here the CDR3 reads CASSLVDPTTGELFF. DNA for the CDR3: TGCGCCAGCAGCTTGGTGGACCCTACAACTGGGGAGCTGTTTTTT. Full variable domain (rest looked up from reference TRBV5-1 and TRBJ2-2): KAGVTQTPRYLIKTRGQQVTLSCSPISGHRSVSWYQQTPGQGLQFLFEYFSETQRNKGNFPGRFSGRQFSNSRSEMNVSTLELGDSALYLCASSLVDPTTGELFFGEGSRLTVL.

In its sample, this clonotype was seen a few times. The rearrangement joins TRBV29-1 to TRBJ1-2; no definite D call. This CDR3 has 13 residues. Germline V lookup: CDR1 SQVTM, CDR2 ANQGSEA. V lost 2 bases, J lost 5 bases, and 12 bases lay in between. Written as DNA, the CDR3 is TGCAGCGTTGAAAGGAGGCTAGGATATGGCTACACCTTC. It codes for CSVERRLGYGYTF.

CDR3 sequence reads: CSVEATSGATDTQYF. CDR3 in DNA: TGCAGCGTTGAAGCGACTAGCGGGGCCACAGATACGCAGTATTTT. V is TRBV29-1 and J is TRBJ2-3, with TRBD2 matching 11 bases. V lost 1 base, J lost 2 bases, and 2 bases stayed unmatched. This CDR3 has 15 amino acids. Germline CDR1 and CDR2: SQVTM and ANQGSEA.

In its sample, this clonotype was seen a few times. The gene calls are TRBV11-2 and TRBJ1-3, with a tentative D call TRBD1 (5 bases). Germline loops: CDR1 SGHAT, CDR2 FQNNGV. The CDR3 length is 14 residues. The V end lost 5 bases, the J end lost 0 bases, and 8 bases lay between the germline ends. For the CDR3, the DNA is TGTGCCAGCAGCCCAGGGTACTCTGGAAACACCATATATTTT. This translates into CASSPGYSGNTIYF.

This clonotype was observed a handful of times. The chain carries TRBV29-1 and TRBJ2-2; no clear D gene. The CDR3 has 13 residues. The V end was cut by 4 bases, the J end by 2 bases, with 8 bases between. Per germline, CDR1 SQVTM and CDR2 ANQGSEA. The CDR3 here is CSVGIGNTGELFF. CDR3 DNA: TGCAGCGTTGGAATCGGCAACACCGGGGAGCTGTTTTTT.

J is TRBJ1-1 and V is TRBV29-1; 7 bases map to TRBD1. With 0 bases clipped from V and 0 bases from J, the junction kept 7 bases outside the gene matches. CDR3 length: 16 amino acids. From germline, CDR1 is SQVTM and CDR2 ANQGSEA. DNA for the CDR3: TGCAGCGTTGAAGAGTACAGGGGTCCCCTGAACACTGAAGCTTTCTTT. As protein: CSVEEYRGPLNTEAFF.

This clonotype appeared many times. This chain uses TRBV7-9 with TRBJ1-1; maybe TRBD1 (6 bases). V was pared by 4 bases and J by 1 base, with 7 bases between. The CDR3 contains 13 residues. Germline V gives CDR1 SEHNR, CDR2 FQNEAQ (reference sequence). Written as DNA, the CDR3 is TGTGCCAGCAGCTCGGGACAGAACACTGAAGCTTTCTTT. It specifies CASSSGQNTEAFF.

This chain links TRBV6-4 with TRBJ2-1, with TRBD2 matching 8 bases. CDR1 is MRHNA and CDR2 is SNTAGT in the germline V gene. CDR3 length equals 14 residues. The V segment lost 5 bases and the J segment 0 bases; nucleotides outside the gene matches: 0. The CDR3 sequence: CASSSGSSYNEQFF. CDR3 bases: TGTGCCAGCAGTAGCGGGAGCTCCTACAATGAGCAGTTCTTC.

The chain recombines TRBV4-2 with TRBJ2-2; 15 bases map to TRBD2. Unmatched junction bases numbered 2, after V lost 2 bases and J lost 1 base. CDR1 and CDR2 (germline): LGHNA, YNFKEQ. This CDR3 region has 18 residues. CDR3 in amino acids: CASSQSGLAGGNTGELFF. The CDR3 DNA reads as TGTGCCAGCAGCCAATCGGGACTAGCGGGAGGGAACACCGGGGAGCTGTTTTTT.